The following is a T cell receptor (beta chain) sequence with its context. What this receptor recognizes is not known. Per-base quality was not reported, and no clone a single base away is much larger than it. CDR1 LNHDA and CDR2 SQIVND were looked up in the germline V gene (reference sequence). The CDR3 runs 13 amino acids, cysteine and phenylalanine included. CDR3 DNA is the only sequence kept; it has 39 bases, read in frame from the first base. The junction shows trimming of 3 bases on V and 6 bases on J, plus 11 bases between the germline ends. This record belongs to a study of Graves' ophthalmopathy and Graves' hyperthyroidism (dated by TCRdb to the late 2010s). Context from the whole study: Peripheral blood was collected at initial diagnosis, before any treatment. To tell Graves' ophthalmopathy apart from Graves' hyperthyroidism, and to predict which patients would progress to ophthalmopathy, the study relied on TCR beta repertoire signatures. In total, 135 blood samples were TCR-sequenced: around 42 ophthalmopathy, approximately 75 hyperthyroidism and approximately 17 hyperthyroidism-to-ophthalmopathy patients. To explore V-J signatures that distinguish ophthalmopathy from hyperthyroidism, a discovery set of around 100 patients was enrolled, made up of around 44 with ophthalmopathy and around 60 with stable hyperthyroidism. The independent validation cohort included 18 to 20 hyperthyroidism patients plus 17 patients who later progressed from hyperthyroidism to ophthalmopathy. In about six hyperthyroidism patients, the T-cell repertoire of thyroid tissue was compared with the T-cell repertoire of blood. Following sampling, methimazole starting at 30 mg daily was administered to hyperthyroidism patients, and high-dose intravenous methylprednisolone was administered to ophthalmopathy patients. For training and testing, the 100 or so patients in the discovery cohort were randomly divided in a 7:3 ratio. The study at large found these results: In cross-validation, the 13-signature model distinguished ophthalmopathy from stable hyperthyroidism with just over 85% sensitivity and about 81% specificity, while in the test set the corresponding values were around 79% and 71%. In validation, the model predicted ophthalmopathy progression with about 71% sensitivity and 72.22% specificity; around twelve predicted patients were CT-confirmed with GO in a median of about 7.1 months. No statistical method was used to set the sample size in advance, and the investigators knew which group each participant was assigned to. Among expanded thyroid clonotypes with frequency above 0.001, most also showed up in blood, which suggests that blood repertoires may reflect the thyroid immune response.

TCR beta CDR3 regions were amplified from RNA transcripts for repertoire sequencing. A first-round RT-PCR used HTBI primers with the Qiagen OneStep RT-PCR kit, followed by a second-round multiplex PCR, size selection and purification. The libraries underwent paired-end sequencing with 100 bp reads on an Illumina HiSeq2000. In the original analysis: SOAPnuke was used to process the reads, removing any read that contained adapters or uncalled bases, had a mean Phred below 15, or lacked an exact match to the constant primer or identifier. COPE v1.2.5 was used to merge the high-quality paired reads. Each unique nucleotide sequence was defined as a clonotype, and clonotypes were aligned to IMGT TRB V, D and J references with MiTCR v1.1. The analysis was limited to V-J combinations with a frequency above 0.0001, which together covered 99.2% of repertoires. For each V-J combination, a TCR clonal expansion and chaos score was defined as the ratio of F50 clonal expansion to chaos observed in the TCRdist matrix. Welch's t-statistics and random forest were used to reduce the features to some 13 V-J combinations, which were then used as input to a naive Bayes classifier. The Morisita-Horn index was used to measure how similar the thyroid and blood repertoires were. TCRdb reworked the public reads: Q25 trimming with fastp, MiXCR clone assembly, productive beta chains retained. A single entry per CDR3 protein holds the most common genes and DNA from its merged rows. These V and J calls rely on TCRdb rather than the paper's analysis. The table for this sample lists under 800,000 distinct CDR3 sequences; 20% to 25% of them were counted only once. The top ten clonotypes cover approximately 6.9% of the sample.

Hyperthyroidism was defined as stable when no progression to ophthalmopathy occurred within 18 months of follow-up. Patients with hyperthyroidism were aged 18 to 65 years, had been newly diagnosed, and had a disease duration of less than 2 months. Patients were excluded if they had other autoimmune diseases, uncontrolled infections, pregnancy or lactation. Clinical symptoms, serum thyroxine, TRAb, thyroid ultrasound and orbital computed tomography were used for diagnosis. Using Ficoll-Paque density gradient centrifugation, PBMCs were isolated from less than 13 ml of fresh peripheral blood. Total RNA was extracted with Trizol reagent and quality-checked on an Agilent 2100 Bioanalyzer.

The sequencing input was peripheral blood. The source is a young woman with stable Graves' hyperthyroidism. Some clones in this sample may be carry-over from other donors' samples. Donor details come from another sample of the same person, matched by shared clones. The chain couples TRBV19 to TRBJ1-1; confidence is insufficient to name the D gene. The sequenced DNA: TGTGCCAGTAGTATTACTAACGCAGCTGAAGCTTTCTTT. Translated, this is CASSITNAAEAFF.